This T cell receptor (beta chain) was identified during a study of blood T cell repertoires in COVID-19. Measured with immunoSEQ multiplex PCR; TCRdb has only the in-frame clones, and not every one. The sample contains 100,000 or so clones, 85% to 90% of which appear only once. The CDR3 consists of 16 residues. Unmatched junction bases numbered 3, after V lost 1 base and J lost 4 bases. Germline loops: CDR1 SGHNT, CDR2 YYREEE (reference sequence). This sequence originates from a man aged 50-60 years with acute or convalescent COVID-19. Material: peripheral blood. J is TRBJ2-3 and V is TRBV5-4, with TRBD2 matching 13 bases. The CDR3 protein is CASSLILAGGSDTQYF. CDR3 nucleotide sequence: TGTGCCAGCAGCTTGATACTAGCGGGAGGGTCAGATACGCAGTATTTT.